This T cell receptor (beta chain) comes out of a study of cytomegalovirus exposure and HLA in healthy donors. CDR3 length: 21 residues. CDR1 and CDR2 (germline): SGHVS, FQNEAQ. V dropped 4 bases and J dropped 2; count of bases not matched to a gene: 16. PCR involved 60 Vbeta and 13 Jbeta primers. TCRdb's table, derived via immunoSEQ multiplex PCR, lists solely in-frame clones and lacks some. The sample lists fewer than 120,000 clones, around 76% occurring once. In the case of this clone: Its antigen is undetermined.

Study-level findings and limits: Several of the most significant clusters appeared linked to common viral pathogens, based on a later analysis. Some public TCRs appeared in many individuals, while most sequences were rare.

This clonotype was obtained from a man aged 25 to 40 in good health and CMV-seropositive. The sequenced sample was PBMCs. The chain links TRBV7-8 to TRBJ2-3, with 15 bases identical to TRBD2. DNA for the CDR3: TGTGCCAGCAGCTCCGAAGGGACTAGCGGGGGGCCACCGGGATTCACAGATACGCAGTATTTT. It yields the protein CASSSEGTSGGPPGFTDTQYF.